Presented here are 23 T cell receptor beta chains from one specimen sequenced in a study of T cell repertoires in MIS-A myocarditis. Generated by immunoSEQ multiplex PCR, the TCRdb table keeps only in-frame clones and is missing some. The data show around 10,000 clones, roughly 91% seen once. Sequenced sample: thoracic lymph node tissue obtained at autopsy. These receptor sequences come from a man aged 18-30 years with fulminant myocarditis from multisystem inflammatory syndrome in adults (MIS-A) after COVID-19.

This sequence joins TRBV9 and TRBJ1-2; tentative D call: TRBD1 (6 bases). Germline V CDR1 and CDR2: SGDLS, YYNGEE. This CDR3 region has 14 residues. Trimming pared 3 bases from V and 5 bases from J, leaving 14 bases between. CDR3 loop: CASSANTGQYGYTF. In nucleotides, the CDR3 is TGTGCCAGCAGCGCCAACACAGGGCAGTATGGCTACACCTTC.

This chain connects TRBV7-3 to TRBJ2-1; 9 positions agree with TRBD2. V lost 4 bases, J lost 7 bases, and 2 bases stayed unmatched. The CDR3 is made up of 13 amino acids. Germline V gives CDR1 SGHTA, CDR2 FQGTGA. The CDR3 nucleotides read TGTGCCAGCAGCTGGACTAGCGAAAATGAGCAGTTCTTC. Its protein product is CASSWTSENEQFF.

V usage is TRBV5-1 and J usage is TRBJ1-3; D is ambiguous. The CDR3 covers 14 residues. V was clipped by 1 base and J by 3 bases, with 8 bases between them. CDR1 is SGHRS, CDR2 YFSETQ, per germline. In DNA, the CDR3 is TGCGCCAGCAGCTTGTCTTCCGGTGGAAACACCATATATTTT. Encoded protein: CASSLSSGGNTIYF.

The CDR3 loop is CASSLVAPTENSNQPQHF. DNA for the CDR3: TGTGCCAGCAGTTTAGTGGCCCCGACAGAAAATAGCAATCAGCCCCAGCATTTT. The chain recombines TRBV27 with TRBJ1-5; tentative D call: TRBD1 (5 bases). Between the trimmed V and J ends, which lost 2 bases and 0 bases, there was a span of 17 bases. Per the germline V gene, CDR1 is MNHEY and CDR2 is SMNVEV (reference sequence). This CDR3 is 18 amino acids long.

The genes are TRBV4-1 and TRBJ2-1; 11 positions match TRBD2. J gave up 5 bases and V 3 bases, and 6 bases lay outside the gene matches. This CDR3 is 16 amino acids long. Per the germline V gene, CDR1 is MGHRA and CDR2 is YSYEKL. The CDR3 region has the DNA TGCGCCAGCAGCCAGGGCCCGGGACTAGCGGACAATGAGCAGTTCTTC. Amino acids: CASSQGPGLADNEQFF.

As DNA, the CDR3 is TGTGCCAGCAGTTCCGTGGGGACTCCCAAGCCCTACGAGCAGTACTTC. This codes for CASSSVGTPKPYEQYF. This sequence joins TRBV6-2 or TRBV6-3 and TRBJ2-7, with TRBD2 as a possible D gene (6 bases). The CDR3 has 16 amino acids. V shed 4 bases and J shed 2 bases, with 18 bases lying between them. Germline values: CDR1 MNHEY, CDR2 SVGEGT.

The chain employs TRBV19 and TRBJ2-1; weak D call: TRBD2 (7 bases). Germline CDR1 and CDR2: LNHDA and SQIVND (reference sequence). Trimming cost V 4 bases and J 2 bases, with 15 bases left between them. The CDR3 totals 16 residues. CDR3 in amino acids: CASSNSRGGAYNEQFF. The CDR3 coding sequence is TGTGCCAGTAGTAACTCTAGGGGGGGCGCCTACAATGAGCAGTTCTTC.

J is TRBJ2-5 and V is TRBV23-1, with 15 bases aligning to TRBD2. TRBV23-1 carries the ORF label, with uncertain function. V was clipped by 6 bases and J by 0 bases; unmatched bases: 5. The CDR3 sequence is 17 residues long. In DNA, the CDR3 is TGCGCCAGCAGCCTGGGACTAGCGGGGGGTTACCAAGAGACCCAGTACTTC. This sequence encodes CASSLGLAGGYQETQYF.

CDR3 amino acids: CASLAGGHGDTQYF. Written as DNA, the CDR3 is TGTGCCAGCCTAGCGGGAGGGCATGGAGATACGCAGTATTTT. The V gene is TRBV27, the J gene TRBJ2-3; the match to TRBD2 covers 12 bases. Germline V gives CDR1 MNHEY, CDR2 SMNVEV (reference sequence). J was trimmed by 5 bases and V by 8 bases; bases with no gene match: 5. This CDR3 has 14 residues.

The chain combines TRBV28 with TRBJ1-5, with D possibly matching TRBD1 (6 bases). Trimming pared 5 bases from V and 7 bases from J, leaving 9 bases between. This CDR3 region has 12 residues. Germline V gene data show CDR1 as MDHEN and CDR2 as SYDVKM. The CDR3 sequence is CASSPGGQPQHF. DNA of the CDR3: TGTGCCAGCAGTCCCGGGGGCCAGCCCCAGCATTTT.

This rearrangement joins TRBV18 to TRBJ1-5; 9 bases are a match to TRBD1. The germline V gene has CDR1 KGHSH and CDR2 LQKENI. J lost 1 base, V lost 5 bases, and 6 bases had no gene match. CDR3 length: 16 residues. Here the CDR3 reads CASSANRGPSNQPQHF. CDR3 in DNA: TGTGCCAGCTCAGCTAACAGGGGGCCAAGCAATCAGCCCCAGCATTTT.

V usage is TRBV10-1 and J usage is TRBJ1-2; D ambiguous. The CDR3 runs 15 residues. The ends were cut back, 3 bases at V and 9 bases at J, with 20 bases in the middle. The V gene's germline CDR1 is WNHNN and CDR2 SYGVQD (reference sequence). DNA of the CDR3: TGCGCCAGCAGTGACACTAGGACGGACGTAAAAAGCTACACCTTC. It encodes CASSDTRTDVKSYTF.

This chain joins TRBV6-2 or TRBV6-3 and TRBJ2-3, with D perhaps TRBD1 or TRBD2 (5 bases each). Germline CDR1 and CDR2: MNHEY and SVGEGT. Trimming removed 1 base at V and 1 base at J, with 6 bases between. This CDR3 contains 14 residues. The CDR3 loop is CASSYLGRTDTQYF. The CDR3 nucleotides are TGTGCCAGCAGTTACTTGGGACGCACAGATACGCAGTATTTT.

The rearrangement links TRBV4-1 to TRBJ2-7; D possibly uses TRBD1 or TRBD2 (5 bases each). V was cut by 5 bases and J by 2 bases, with 13 bases left in between. Per the germline V gene, CDR1 is MGHRA and CDR2 is YSYEKL. This CDR3 contains 14 residues. In nucleotides, the CDR3 is TGCGCCAGCAGCTTCCGGGACGGAACCTACGAGCAGTACTTC. Its protein product is CASSFRDGTYEQYF.

The chain links TRBV6-6 to TRBJ1-1, with D possibly being TRBD1 (5 bases). CDR3 length: 15 residues. The germline CDR1 and CDR2 sequences are MNHNY and SVGAGI (reference sequence). V was cut by 6 bases and J by 4 bases, with 18 bases left in between. The CDR3 nucleotides read TGTGCCAGCAGCAAACGGGCCTGGGGGGGCACTGAAGCTTTCTTT. Amino acid sequence: CASSKRAWGGTEAFF.

The chain carries TRBV2 and TRBJ2-4, with 7 positions matching TRBD1. This CDR3 has 15 residues. Trimming removed 3 bases from V and 4 bases from J; junction bases left unmatched: 6. Germline loops: CDR1 SNHLY, CDR2 FYNNEI. The CDR3 DNA reads TGTGCCAGCAGTGAGTTAGGGACAGCAAAAAACATTCAGTACTTC. Protein product: CASSELGTAKNIQYF. Full variable domain (remainder filled in from reference TRBV2 and TRBJ2-4): EPEVTQTPSHQVTQMGQEVILRCVPISNHLYFYWYRQILGQKVEFLVSFYNNEISEKSEIFDDQFSVERPDGSNFTLKIRSTKLEDSAMYFCASSELGTAKNIQYFGAGTRLSVL.

CDR3 DNA: TGTGCCAGCAGCGGGGGCAGGGAGGGCGGAGAGACCCAGTACTTC. This codes for CASSGGREGGETQYF. The chain links TRBV5-6 to TRBJ2-5; D perhaps matches TRBD2 (7 bases). The CDR3 extends over 15 amino acids. Germline V gives CDR1 SGHDT, CDR2 YYEEEE. V lost 4 bases to trimming and J lost 4 bases, with 17 bases between them.

V usage is TRBV7-9 and J usage is TRBJ2-7; 9 positions agree with TRBD1. CDR1 and CDR2 (germline): SEHNR, FQNEAQ (reference sequence). This CDR3 is 15 amino acids long. The V and J ends lost 5 bases and 2 bases, in that order; junction bases with no gene match: 7. For the CDR3, the DNA is TGTGCCAGCAGCACAACAGGGGGCACCACCTACGAGCAGTACTTC. It is translated as CASSTTGGTTYEQYF.

The CDR3 here is CATSPGIFATGELFF. The CDR3 coding sequence is TGTGCCACCAGCCCCGGGATCTTCGCCACCGGGGAGCTGTTTTTT. The chain uses TRBV15 and TRBJ2-2, with a possible D match to TRBD2 (5 bases). Germline V gene lookup returns CDR1 LNHNV and CDR2 YYDKDF (reference sequence). The CDR3 has 15 residues. The V and J ends lost 5 bases and 4 bases respectively, with 14 bases between them.

J is TRBJ1-2 and V is TRBV10-2; the D gene is possibly TRBD1 (6 bases). V lost 7 bases, J lost 8 bases, and 11 bases lay in between. Per the germline V gene, CDR1 is WSHSY and CDR2 is SAAADI. The CDR3 covers 11 residues. As DNA, the CDR3 is TGCGCCAGCACTCAGGGGCACGGCTACACCTTC. It codes for CASTQGHGYTF.

The sample holds a few counts of this clone. The V and J genes are TRBV6-5 and TRBJ1-1; D is ambiguous. Trimming took off 6 bases at V and 0 bases at J, with 11 bases between the two ends. Germline CDR1 is MNHEY and CDR2 is SVGAGI. This CDR3 contains 14 residues. Written as DNA, the CDR3 is TGTGCCAGCAGCGACCAGTACATGAACACTGAAGCTTTCTTT. Translated, it gives CASSDQYMNTEAFF.

This chain links TRBV11-3 with TRBJ2-2; D not resolved. Trimming took off 0 bases at V and 4 bases at J, with 9 bases between the two ends. The V gene's germline CDR1 is SGHNT and CDR2 YENEEA. There are 15 residues in the CDR3. The CDR3 reads CASSLDERGTGELFF. DNA of the CDR3: TGTGCCAGCAGCTTAGACGAGAGAGGCACCGGGGAGCTGTTTTTT.

This chain connects TRBV9 to TRBJ1-5; 7 nucleotides align to TRBD1. V trimming: 4 bases; J trimming: 5 bases; junction bases outside the gene matches: 6. Per germline, CDR1 SGDLS and CDR2 YYNGEE. This CDR3 has 14 amino acids. CDR3 sequence: CASSRAGGDQPQHF. CDR3 coding DNA: TGTGCCAGCAGCAGGGCAGGGGGAGATCAGCCCCAGCATTTT.